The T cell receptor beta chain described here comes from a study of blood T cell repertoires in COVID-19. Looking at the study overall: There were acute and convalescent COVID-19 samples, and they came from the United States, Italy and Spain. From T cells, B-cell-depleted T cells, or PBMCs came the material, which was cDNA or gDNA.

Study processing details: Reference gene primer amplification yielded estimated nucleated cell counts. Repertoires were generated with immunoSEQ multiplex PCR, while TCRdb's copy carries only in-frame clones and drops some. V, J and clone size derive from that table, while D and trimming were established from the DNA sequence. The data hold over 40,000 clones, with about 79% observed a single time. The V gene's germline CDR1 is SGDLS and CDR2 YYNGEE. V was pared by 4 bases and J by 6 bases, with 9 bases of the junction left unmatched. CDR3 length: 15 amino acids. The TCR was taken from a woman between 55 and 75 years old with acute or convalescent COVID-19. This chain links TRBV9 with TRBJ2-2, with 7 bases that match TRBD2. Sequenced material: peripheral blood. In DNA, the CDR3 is TGTGCCAGCAGCAAGGGCGGGAGTTTACCCGGGGAGCTGTTTTTT. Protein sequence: CASSKGGSLPGELFF.